The 24 T cell receptor beta chains listed next were all sequenced from one sample in a study of vaccination and CD4 T cells after COVID-19. With the Oncomine TCR Beta short-read assay, DNA from cultured CD4+ T cells was sequenced. In TCRdb, the PCR reads were re-called with MiXCR into one record per CDR3 protein. In the table there are some 22,000 distinct CDR3 sequences, 30% to 35% of which are singletons. Time point described: late sampling 161 to 241 days after vaccination in a few convalescent patients. Indicated treatment: roughly 11-day PBMC culture with coronavirus spike peptide pools or control peptides (ViraFEST assay). These receptors are not linked to any known antigen. Specimen: CD4+ T cells from blood, cultured in vitro, collected about 7 months after SARS-CoV-2 vaccination. The receptors here all came from a human donor who had recovered from COVID-19.

V is TRBV7-3 and J is TRBJ2-1; D is tentatively TRBD1 or TRBD2 (6 bases each). CDR3 length equals 13 residues. Trimming removed 1 base at V and 7 bases at J, with 8 bases between. Germline assignment: CDR1 SGHTA and CDR2 FQGTGA. The CDR3 here is CASSLKGGNEQFF. The CDR3 region has the DNA TGTGCCAGCAGCTTAAAGGGGGGAAATGAGCAGTTCTTC. Full variable domain (missing parts from reference TRBV7-3 and TRBJ2-1): GAGVSQTPSNKVTEKGKYVELRCDPISGHTALYWYRQSLGQGPEFLIYFQGTGAADDSGLPNDRFFAVRPEGSVSTLKIQRTERGDSAVYLCASSLKGGNEQFFGPGTRLTVL.

This clonotype was counted a few times. The CDR3 bases are TGTGCCAGTAGTGATACAGGGTACCGTGCCTATGGCTACACCTTC. Amino acid sequence: CASSDTGYRAYGYTF. This rearrangement joins TRBV19 to TRBJ1-2; perhaps TRBD1 as D (6 bases). The germline gives CDR1 LNHDA, CDR2 SQIVND (reference sequence). Trimming pared 5 bases from V and 4 bases from J, leaving 17 bases between. The CDR3 runs to 15 residues.

Only a few counts were recorded for this clonotype. The rearrangement uses TRBV7-8 and TRBJ2-5; D uncertain. The germline V gene encodes CDR1 SGHVS and CDR2 FQNEAQ. V shed 5 bases and J shed 10 bases, with 23 bases lying between them. The CDR3 loop spans 15 amino acids. CDR3 coding DNA: TGTGCCAGCAGCGCTTATATTGACACCTACTCTGACCAGTACTTC. Translating gives CASSAYIDTYSDQYF.

This clonotype was seen a handful of times. The rearrangement joins TRBV15 to TRBJ2-7, with 11 bases identical to TRBD1. Germline-derived CDR1 and CDR2 are LNHNV and YYDKDF (reference sequence). The CDR3 is 14 residues long. V shed 8 bases, J shed 7 bases, and the junction held 10 bases outside the gene matches. The CDR3 DNA follows: TGTGCCACCCGCGGGGGACAGGGGGTAGGGGAGCAGTACTTC. As protein: CATRGGQGVGEQYF.

The chain joins TRBV10-3 to TRBJ2-7; D unresolved. The CDR3 is made up of 14 amino acids. V lost 0 bases and J 3 bases, leaving 9 bases between the germline ends. CDR1 and CDR2 (germline): ENHRY, SYGVKD. Written as DNA, the CDR3 is TGTGCCATCAGTGAGTCGAATTCCGACTACGAGCAGTACTTC. Its translation is CAISESNSDYEQYF.

This clonotype showed up just a few times. This sequence joins TRBV27 and TRBJ2-5; a weak D match, TRBD2 (5 bases). The CDR3 spans 13 residues. The germline CDR1 and CDR2 sequences are MNHEY and SMNVEV (reference sequence). V lost 2 bases, J lost 4 bases, and 8 bases lay in between. Here the CDR3 reads CASSLEGRETQYF. The CDR3 region has the DNA TGTGCCAGCAGTTTAGAGGGTCGAGAGACCCAGTACTTC.

The chain carries TRBV27 and TRBJ2-5; the match to TRBD2 covers 7 bases. Germline V gives CDR1 MNHEY, CDR2 SMNVEV (reference sequence). The J segment lost 0 bases and the V segment lost 5 bases, leaving 9 bases of the junction unmatched. CDR3 length: 16 amino acids. The CDR3 here is CASSEGASGHQETQYF. DNA for the CDR3: TGTGCCAGCAGTGAAGGGGCTAGCGGTCACCAAGAGACCCAGTACTTC.

The chain links TRBV7-9 to TRBJ2-5; D not resolved. The CDR3 has 12 residues. Germline CDR1 reads SEHNR; CDR2 reads FQNEAQ (reference sequence). The V end was cut by 3 bases, the J end by 4 bases, with 6 bases between. CDR3: CASSFVGETQYF. The CDR3 DNA reads TGTGCCAGCAGCTTCGTAGGAGAGACCCAGTACTTC.

The rearrangement uses TRBV6-4 and TRBJ2-2, with 9 bases that match TRBD1. There are 14 residues in the CDR3. The germline V gene encodes CDR1 MRHNA and CDR2 SNTAGT. Germline trimming cut 3 bases from V and 4 bases from J; bases unmatched to any gene: 0. The CDR3 reads CASSEGQGTGELFF. The CDR3 DNA follows: TGTGCCAGCAGTGAGGGACAGGGCACCGGGGAGCTGTTTTTT.

In its sample, this clonotype was seen a few times. This sequence joins TRBV28 and TRBJ1-1; 9 positions match TRBD1. V dropped 7 bases and J dropped 4; count of bases not matched to a gene: 10. The germline CDR1 and CDR2 sequences are MDHEN and SYDVKM. This CDR3 is built from 15 residues. In DNA form, the CDR3 reads TGTGCCAGCACCCGACAGGGGGTATCCAGCACTGAAGCTTTCTTT. Its protein product is CASTRQGVSSTEAFF.

V is TRBV20-1 and J is TRBJ2-1, with D possibly being TRBD1 (5 bases). CDR3 length: 19 amino acids. The germline V gene encodes CDR1 DFQATT and CDR2 SNEGSKA (reference sequence). With 1 base removed from V and 0 bases from J, the gap between germline ends came to 22 bases. DNA for the CDR3: TGCAGTGCTAGAGGCTTTAAGACAAGAGGACAAAGCTCCTACAATGAGCAGTTCTTC. Amino acids: CSARGFKTRGQSSYNEQFF.

The V gene is TRBV20-1, the J gene TRBJ2-1; D gene unclear. The CDR3 has 15 amino acids. Trimming left V 6 bases short and J 0 bases short, with 15 bases between. CDR1 is DFQATT, CDR2 SNEGSKA, per germline (reference sequence). CDR3 coding DNA: TGCAGTGCGGAGCTGGGGTTAAGCTCCTACAATGAGCAGTTCTTC. Protein: CSAELGLSSYNEQFF.

A few counts support this clonotype. This chain's CDR3 is CATSRDLFDTQYF. For the CDR3, the DNA is TGTGCCACCAGCAGAGATCTTTTTGATACGCAGTATTTT. The chain uses TRBV15 and TRBJ2-3; D unclear. Trimming stripped 0 bases from V and 6 bases from J, with 7 bases between. The CDR3 totals 13 residues. In germline, CDR1 is LNHNV, CDR2 YYDKDF (reference sequence).

This clonotype has just a few counts. The V and J genes are TRBV27 and TRBJ2-1; D gene uncertain. CDR1 is MNHEY, CDR2 SMNVEV, per germline (reference sequence). V lost 7 bases to trimming and J lost 5 bases, with 12 bases between them. This CDR3 has 13 residues. The chain's CDR3 is CASTGPVDNEQFF. Here the CDR3 DNA reads TGTGCCAGCACCGGCCCCGTCGACAATGAGCAGTTCTTC.

This clonotype appeared a single time. The chain carries TRBV28 and TRBJ2-7; 7 bases are a match to TRBD2. The germline CDR1 and CDR2 sequences are MDHEN and SYDVKM. Losses at the gene ends were 8 bases for V and 4 bases for J; bases not matched to a gene: 5. The CDR3 consists of 12 residues. The CDR3 reads CASGRSGYEQYF. The CDR3 DNA is TGTGCCAGCGGGCGTAGCGGGTACGAGCAGTACTTC.

This clonotype was observed a handful of times. V is TRBV20-1 and J is TRBJ2-1; D remains unclear. The CDR3 runs to 11 residues. CDR1 and CDR2 from the germline V gene are DFQATT and SNEGSKA (reference sequence). Trimming took 3 bases from V and 8 from J, leaving 8 bases between them. The CDR3 loop reads CSASLVDEQFF. The CDR3 DNA sequence: TGCAGTGCTAGTTTGGTGGATGAGCAGTTCTTC.

This rearrangement joins TRBV6-2 or TRBV6-3 to TRBJ2-7; D perhaps matches TRBD2 (5 bases). The CDR3 is 13 amino acids. V shed 8 bases and J shed 3 bases, with 14 bases lying between them. Germline assignment: CDR1 MNHEY and CDR2 SVGEGT. Written as DNA, the CDR3 is TGTGCCAGCGGGTCACCGGGGAACTACGAGCAGTACTTC. Encoded protein: CASGSPGNYEQYF.

This clonotype appeared a few times. A junction boundary mismatches the germline segment, possibly from a read error. V gene TRBV10-3 combines with J gene TRBJ2-5, with D possibly being TRBD1 or TRBD2 (5 bases each). CDR1 is ENHRY and CDR2 is SYGVKD in the germline V gene. The CDR3 consists of 16 residues. The DNA for the CDR3 is TGTGCCATCAGCGAGTCCGTGTCCTGGGGGCAAGAGACCCAGTACTTC. It yields the protein CAISESVSWGQETQYF.

The genes are TRBV11-3 and TRBJ2-5; 16 bases line up with TRBD2. Germline lookup yields CDR1 SGHNT and CDR2 YENEEA. Losses at the gene ends were 5 bases for V and 4 bases for J; bases not matched to a gene: 7. This CDR3 is built from 17 residues. CDR3 nucleotide sequence: TGTGCCAGCAGCCTAGGGACTAGCGGGAGGGCCGGAGAGACCCAGTACTTC. The encoded protein is CASSLGTSGRAGETQYF.

This clonotype has a handful of counts. The gene calls are TRBV7-3 and TRBJ2-5; D gene uncertain. Germline V CDR1 and CDR2: SGHTA, FQGTGA. Trimming stripped 5 bases from V and 4 bases from J, with 11 bases between. The CDR3 is 13 residues long. The CDR3 nucleotides are TGTGCCAGCAGCCGAAGTCTCTCAGAGACCCAGTACTTC. As protein: CASSRSLSETQYF.

This clonotype showed up just a few times. This rearrangement joins TRBV28 to TRBJ1-2, with D hard to call. CDR3 size: 11 residues. Per the germline V gene, CDR1 is MDHEN and CDR2 is SYDVKM. The CDR3 spells CVSTDNYGYTF. As DNA, the CDR3 is TGTGTCTCCACCGATAACTATGGCTACACCTTC.

The V gene is TRBV7-8, the J gene TRBJ1-1; tentative D call: TRBD1 (5 bases). There are 13 residues in the CDR3. Deletions cut 5 bases from V and 10 bases from J, with 17 bases between. CDR1 and CDR2 from the germline V gene are SGHVS and FQNEAQ. The CDR3 nucleotides read TGTGCCAGCAGCCTCCGGCCCTACGGGGGAGCTTTCTTT. This sequence encodes CASSLRPYGGAFF.

CDR3 loop: CASSPRGNGANVLTF. The DNA for the CDR3 is TGTGCCAGCAGCCCCAGGGGGAATGGGGCCAACGTCCTGACTTTC. The chain is built from TRBV7-3 and TRBJ2-6, with TRBD1 matching over 7 bases. There are 15 residues in the CDR3. CDR1 and CDR2 from the germline V gene are SGHTA and FQGTGA. J was trimmed by 3 bases and V by 5 bases; bases with no gene match: 4.

The chain joins TRBV20-1 to TRBJ1-2; 7 bases map to TRBD1. This CDR3 is built from 15 residues. V lost 4 bases to trimming and J lost 5 bases; unmatched junction nucleotides: 13. Germline CDR1 DFQATT, CDR2 SNEGSKA (reference sequence). The CDR3 spells CSANSMTGKTYGYTF. DNA of the CDR3: TGCAGTGCTAATAGTATGACAGGGAAGACTTATGGCTACACCTTC.